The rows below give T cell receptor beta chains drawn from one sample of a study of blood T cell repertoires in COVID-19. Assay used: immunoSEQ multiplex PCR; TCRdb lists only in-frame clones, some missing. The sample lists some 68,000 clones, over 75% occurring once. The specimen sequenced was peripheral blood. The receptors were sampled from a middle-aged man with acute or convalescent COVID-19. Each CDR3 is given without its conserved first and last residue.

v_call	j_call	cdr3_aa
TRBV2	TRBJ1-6	ASSENRDSRSSYNSPLH
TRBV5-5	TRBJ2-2	ASSLMTASPRGSGELF
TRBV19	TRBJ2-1	ACRTRGGLSNEQF
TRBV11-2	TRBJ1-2	ASSLGDYGYT
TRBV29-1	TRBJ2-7	SVEGTETYEQY
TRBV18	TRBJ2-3	ASSPPHLGTDTQY
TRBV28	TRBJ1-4	ASSFNGGSNEKLF
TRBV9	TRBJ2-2	ASSEPMWGQGANTGELF
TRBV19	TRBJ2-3	ASSMTSGRATDTQY
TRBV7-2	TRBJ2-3	ASSQDRSRTDTQY
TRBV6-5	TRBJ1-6	ASSYTGQALDSPLH
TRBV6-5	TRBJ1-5	ASSYGGALNQPQH
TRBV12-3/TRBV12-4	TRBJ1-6	ASSLLLESPLH
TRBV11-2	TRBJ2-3	ASSRRTGEGDTQY
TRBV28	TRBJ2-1	ASSLGEAEQF
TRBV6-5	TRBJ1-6	ASSYSWGDNSPLH
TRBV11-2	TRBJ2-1	ASSLDTGAVQF
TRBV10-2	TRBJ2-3	ASTTPLAGGADTQY
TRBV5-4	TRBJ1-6	ASSFAGDNSPLH
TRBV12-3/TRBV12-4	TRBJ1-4	ASSLQGEKLF
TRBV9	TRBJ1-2	ASSPSRGGLDYGYT
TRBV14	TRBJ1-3	ASSQGTWGGRSGNTIY
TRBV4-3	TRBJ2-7	ASSQDVGDFYEQY
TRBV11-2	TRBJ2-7	ASSLGPRGPRYEQY
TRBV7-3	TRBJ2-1	ASSLKVSGAEQF
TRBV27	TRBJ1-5	ASSSDRAYSNQPQH
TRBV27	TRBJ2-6	ASSSLGTPNSGANVLT
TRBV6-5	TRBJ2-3	ASLGPGDTQY
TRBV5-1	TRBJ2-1	ASSLTSGSVYNEQF
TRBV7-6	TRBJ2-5	ASSLVASSGAGAQETQY
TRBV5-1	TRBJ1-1	ASSFGILTENTEAF
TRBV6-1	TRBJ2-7	ASSEAGTAQYEQY
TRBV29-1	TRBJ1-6	SVRTGINSPLH
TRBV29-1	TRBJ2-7	SVLSLDSSYEQY
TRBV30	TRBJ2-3	AWDPGSRTQY
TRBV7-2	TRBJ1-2	ASSLDRRVDSGYT
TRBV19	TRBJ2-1	ASSAGDIDNEQF
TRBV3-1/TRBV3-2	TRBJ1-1	ASSRTGIDTEAF
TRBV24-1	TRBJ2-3	ATSAPPSGRDTQY
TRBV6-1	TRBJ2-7	ASSERREIHEQY
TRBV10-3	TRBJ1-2	AISEGQGYGYT
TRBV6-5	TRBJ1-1	ASSHNRAGGTEAF
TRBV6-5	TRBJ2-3	ASSYGGRWADTQY
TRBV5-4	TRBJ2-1	ASPSPATGGPGNEQF
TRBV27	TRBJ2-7	ASSLRPRGQSYEQY
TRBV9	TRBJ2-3	ASSDTGTGVRADTQY
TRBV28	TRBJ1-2	ASSSPPLYGYT
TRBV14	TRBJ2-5	ASSPNRLAGGWQETQY
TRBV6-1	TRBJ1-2	ASSENRGGYT
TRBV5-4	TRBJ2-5	ASSFGGRVYQETQY
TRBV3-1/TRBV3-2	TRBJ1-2	ASSQVFDSYGYT
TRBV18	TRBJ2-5	ASSPEGIEETQY
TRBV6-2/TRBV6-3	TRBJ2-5	ASSYRLGLAGENQETQY
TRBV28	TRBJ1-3	ASLGGGALSGNTIY
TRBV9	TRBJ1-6	ASSPMGQGDSPLH
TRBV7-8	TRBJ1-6	ASSRDRFSPLH
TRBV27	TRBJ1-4	ASSSNRGANEKLF
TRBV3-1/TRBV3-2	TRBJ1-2	ASSQGLS
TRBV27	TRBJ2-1	ASSLVMGGTGLPGYNEQF
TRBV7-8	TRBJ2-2	ASSLRQGRNTGELF